Shown below are 31 T cell receptor beta chains from a single sample sequenced in a study of response to subunit inactivated influenza vaccine. Via MiXCR, TCRdb re-called the RT-PCR reads, giving one row per CDR3 protein. The table includes about 520,000 distinct CDR3 sequences, about 25% detected once. Sequenced material: CD4+ T cells sorted from PBMCs, taken 4 to 6 days after vaccination. Receptors originate from a man over 45 who received an inactivated influenza vaccine.

There are a few counts of this clonotype. The chain uses TRBV5-1 and TRBJ2-5; unclear D gene. V lost 0 bases, J lost 0 bases, and 12 bases lay in between. Germline loops: CDR1 SGHRS, CDR2 YFSETQ. The CDR3 extends over 16 amino acids. The CDR3 bases are TGCGCCAGCAGCTTGGCCGCGCAGACAAACCAAGAGACCCAGTACTTC. It yields the protein CASSLAAQTNQETQYF.

In this sample, this clonotype turned up a few times. This rearrangement joins TRBV6-2 or TRBV6-3 to TRBJ2-7, with D tentatively TRBD1 or TRBD2 (5 bases each). Germline V gene data show CDR1 as MNHEY and CDR2 as SVGEGT. This CDR3 is built from 14 residues. The V and J ends lost 7 bases and 4 bases respectively, with 17 bases between them. CDR3 region: CASINPGPNYEQYF. As DNA, the CDR3 is TGTGCCAGCATCAACCCGGGACCAAATTACGAGCAGTACTTC.

The V gene is TRBV6-5, the J gene TRBJ2-2; 9 positions agree with TRBD2. This CDR3 contains 17 residues. Germline values: CDR1 MNHEY, CDR2 SVGAGI. J lost 7 bases, V lost 0 bases, and 9 bases had no gene match. The CDR3 nucleotides are TGTGCCAGCAGTTACTCGAGTGGCGGGGGGGCTGGCGGGGAGCTGTTTTTT. Translated: CASSYSSGGGAGGELFF.

This clonotype was counted only a few times. CDR3 sequence reads: CASSYRRRGYGYTF. The CDR3 DNA sequence: TGCGCCAGCAGCTACCGCCGCAGGGGCTATGGCTACACCTTC. This rearrangement joins TRBV5-1 to TRBJ1-2, with D possibly matching TRBD1 (6 bases). CDR1 and CDR2 from the germline V gene are SGHRS and YFSETQ. Trimming cost V 3 bases and J 4 bases, with 13 bases left between them. The CDR3 runs 14 residues.

This clonotype was counted at least ten times. This chain uses TRBV4-1 with TRBJ2-1, with 10 bases aligning to TRBD2. After removal of 1 base from V and 4 bases from J, the junction contained 13 bases not matched to a gene. In germline, CDR1 is MGHRA, CDR2 YSYEKL. The CDR3 extends over 19 amino acids. The CDR3 DNA is TGCGCCAGCAGCCAAGTCTTCACCAGCGGGGGGGTCGTATACAATGAGCAGTTCTTC. Its translation: CASSQVFTSGGVVYNEQFF.

This clonotype appeared once. The chain joins TRBV7-2 to TRBJ2-4, with TRBD2 identical over 9 bases. V trimming: 3 bases; J trimming: 2 bases; junction bases outside the gene matches: 5. The CDR3 contains 16 residues. Germline CDR1 reads SGHTA; CDR2 reads FQGNSA. In DNA form, the CDR3 reads TGTGCCAGCAGCTTCGGGGCGGGAGGGTCCAAAAACATTCAGTACTTC. It codes for CASSFGAGGSKNIQYF.

This clonotype has a handful of counts. V is TRBV28 and J is TRBJ1-5; 9 positions agree with TRBD1. This CDR3 spans 16 amino acids. CDR1 and CDR2 (germline): MDHEN, SYDVKM. V trimming: 2 bases; J trimming: 0 bases; junction bases outside the gene matches: 2. CDR3 sequence: CASSLPGQGSNQPQHF. The CDR3 DNA is TGTGCCAGCAGTTTACCGGGACAGGGTAGCAATCAGCCCCAGCATTTT. Full variable domain (missing parts from reference TRBV28 and TRBJ1-5): DVKVTQSSRYLVKRTGEKVFLECVQDMDHENMFWYRQDPGLGLRLIYFSYDVKMKEKGDIPEGYSVSREKKERFSLILESASTNQTSMYLCASSLPGQGSNQPQHFGDGTRLSIL.

This chain joins TRBV6-1 and TRBJ1-2; D gene ambiguous. This CDR3 region has 13 residues. V gave up 2 bases and J gave up 0 bases, with 4 bases separating them. CDR1 is MNHNS, CDR2 SASEGT, per germline. CDR3 residues: CASSENSNYGYTF. DNA of the CDR3: TGTGCCAGCAGTGAAAACTCTAACTATGGCTACACCTTC.

The V and J genes are TRBV14 and TRBJ2-7; 8 positions agree with TRBD2. J lost 2 bases, V lost 3 bases, and 6 bases had no gene match. This CDR3 is built from 15 residues. Germline-derived CDR1 and CDR2 are SGHDN and FVKESK. DNA of the CDR3: TGTGCCAGCAGCCATAGTGCGGGAGGCGCCTACGAGCAGTACTTC. Protein product: CASSHSAGGAYEQYF.

The chain employs TRBV6-5 and TRBJ1-6; D is undetermined. Trimming left V 0 bases short and J 4 bases short, with 7 bases between. CDR1 is MNHEY and CDR2 is SVGAGI in the germline V gene. This CDR3 has 15 amino acids. The chain's CDR3 is CASSYSSSYNSPLHF. CDR3 nucleotide sequence: TGTGCCAGCAGTTACTCTAGCAGTTATAATTCACCCCTCCACTTT.

There are a few counts of this clonotype. V is TRBV12-3 or TRBV12-4 and J is TRBJ2-2; 7 positions agree with TRBD2. The CDR3 length is 15 residues. Germline trimming cut 6 bases from V and 4 bases from J; bases unmatched to any gene: 8. The CDR3 DNA sequence: TGTGCCAGCAGGACCTCTAGCGGAGCCACCGGGGAGCTGTTTTTT. This gives the protein CASRTSSGATGELFF.

The CDR3 protein is CASSLRAGTVGEQYF. As DNA, the CDR3 is TGTGCCAGCAGTTTAAGGGCGGGGACCGTCGGCGAGCAGTACTTC. The chain has TRBV12-3 or TRBV12-4 and TRBJ2-7, with D tentatively TRBD2 (6 bases). V was trimmed by 2 bases and J by 6 bases, leaving 17 bases between them. The CDR3 is 15 residues long.

This clonotype appeared a few times. V gene TRBV6-2 or TRBV6-3 combines with J gene TRBJ1-5; no clear D gene. Trimming left V 7 bases short and J 2 bases short, with 12 bases between. This CDR3 region has 14 residues. Germline CDR1 and CDR2: MNHEY and SVGEGT. This CDR3 is CASTRIGGNQPQHF. CDR3 nucleotide sequence: TGTGCCAGCACCCGCATCGGGGGCAATCAGCCCCAGCATTTT.

The chain combines TRBV12-3 or TRBV12-4 with TRBJ1-3; D gene ambiguous. Trimming pared 4 bases from V and 0 bases from J, leaving 10 bases between. CDR3 length: 15 amino acids. The CDR3 bases are TGTGCCAGCAGTTCGTCCCAGCACTCTGGAAACACCATATATTTT. Translated: CASSSSQHSGNTIYF.

The rearrangement links TRBV12-3 or TRBV12-4 to TRBJ2-7, with 10 positions matching TRBD2. The CDR3 runs 14 residues. V shed 3 bases, J shed 3 bases, and the junction held 2 bases outside the gene matches. The CDR3 loop reads CASSFGTSDYEQYF. CDR3 nucleotides: TGTGCCAGCAGTTTCGGGACTAGCGACTACGAGCAGTACTTC.

This clonotype was detected only a few times. The V and J genes are TRBV20-1 and TRBJ1-2, with TRBD1 matching over 9 bases. The CDR3 has 17 amino acids. Germline lookup yields CDR1 DFQATT and CDR2 SNEGSKA (reference sequence). With V trimmed by 1 base and J by 4 bases, 13 bases remained unmatched. Here the CDR3 DNA reads TGCAGTGCTAGAGGTGGGGGCTCGGGACAGGGCCTCTATGGCTACACCTTC. Residues: CSARGGGSGQGLYGYTF.

The chain is built from TRBV4-2 and TRBJ2-2, with D possibly called TRBD1 or TRBD2 (6 bases each). The CDR3 length is 15 residues. V lost 5 bases and J lost 1, with 11 bases in between. Germline V gene data show CDR1 as LGHNA and CDR2 as YNFKEQ. The chain's CDR3 is CASSGGLMNTGELFF. The CDR3 DNA is TGTGCCAGCAGCGGGGGGCTTATGAACACCGGGGAGCTGTTTTTT.

The gene calls are TRBV25-1 and TRBJ2-1, with D maybe TRBD2 (5 bases). The CDR3 extends over 11 amino acids. The V gene lost 7 bases and the J gene lost 11 bases, with 12 bases spanning the gap. CDR1 is MGHDK and CDR2 is SYGVNS in the germline V gene. As DNA, the CDR3 is TGTGCCAGCATGCAGTACGGGAAGCAGTTCTTC. Translated: CASMQYGKQFF. Variable domain in full (rest from reference TRBV25-1 and TRBJ2-1): EADIYQTPRYLVIGTGKKITLECSQTMGHDKMYWYQQDPGMELHLIHYSYGVNSTEKGDLSSESTVSRIRTEHFPLTLESARPSHTSQYLCASMQYGKQFFGPGTRLTVL.

This clonotype was seen more than once but under ten times. The J gene is TRBJ2-5, the V gene TRBV10-3; D not resolved. The CDR3 is 12 amino acids. The germline V gene encodes CDR1 ENHRY and CDR2 SYGVKD. The ends were cut back, 2 bases at V and 3 bases at J, with 4 bases in the middle. CDR3 in amino acids: CAISEQEETQYF. The CDR3, as DNA: TGTGCCATCAGTGAGCAAGAAGAGACCCAGTACTTC.

V gene TRBV7-2 combines with J gene TRBJ1-1; no definite D call. The germline V gene has CDR1 SGHTA and CDR2 FQGNSA. Trimming took off 10 bases at V and 0 bases at J, with 12 bases between the two ends. The length of the CDR3 is 13 residues. The CDR3, as DNA: TGTGCCACCCAGTACAGCATGAACACTGAAGCTTTCTTT. Translation gives CATQYSMNTEAFF.

J is TRBJ2-5 and V is TRBV27; no reliable D call. The germline CDR1 and CDR2 sequences are MNHEY and SMNVEV (reference sequence). V was cut by 3 bases and J by 3 bases, with 17 bases left in between. The CDR3 extends over 16 amino acids. CDR3 in amino acids: CASSLYRPLGEETQYF. In nucleotides, the CDR3 is TGTGCCAGCAGTTTGTATCGCCCTCTAGGTGAAGAGACCCAGTACTTC.

This clonotype was seen more than once but under ten times. This chain connects TRBV6-6 to TRBJ2-1; D not resolved. Trimming removed 4 bases from V and 4 bases from J, with 8 bases in between. CDR3 size: 13 residues. Germline V lookup: CDR1 MNHNY, CDR2 SVGAGI (reference sequence). CDR3 nucleotide sequence: TGTGCCAGCAGTTCAGCACCTTACAATGAGCAGTTCTTC. Translated, it gives CASSSAPYNEQFF.

The J gene is TRBJ2-1, the V gene TRBV19, with a possible D match to TRBD2 (5 bases). Germline loops: CDR1 LNHDA, CDR2 SQIVND (reference sequence). The CDR3 extends over 14 amino acids. Between the trimmed V and J ends, which lost 3 bases and 8 bases, there was a span of 14 bases. The CDR3 DNA is TGTGCCAGTAGTATTAACCCTCTAGCCTATGAGCAGTTCTTC. This encodes CASSINPLAYEQFF.

The gene calls are TRBV29-1 and TRBJ1-1, with TRBD1 identical over 8 bases. Germline V CDR1 and CDR2: SQVTM, ANQGSEA. The V gene end was trimmed by 7 bases and the J gene end by 4 bases; junction bases not matched to a gene: 8. This CDR3 spans 13 amino acids. The CDR3 loop reads CSEFGTGGTEAFF. Here the CDR3 DNA reads TGCAGCGAGTTTGGAACAGGGGGCACTGAAGCTTTCTTT.

V and J are TRBV5-1 and TRBJ1-2; perhaps TRBD1 as D (6 bases). V was shortened by 1 base and J by 9 bases, with 13 bases between the two germline ends. The CDR3 consists of 13 residues. Germline-derived CDR1 and CDR2 are SGHRS and YFSETQ. The CDR3 sequence is CASSLSGADRYTF. The CDR3 nucleotides read TGCGCCAGCAGCTTGTCAGGGGCGGATCGCTACACCTTC. Full variable domain (remainder filled in from reference TRBV5-1 and TRBJ1-2): KAGVTQTPRYLIKTRGQQVTLSCSPISGHRSVSWYQQTPGQGLQFLFEYFSETQRNKGNFPGRFSGRQFSNSRSEMNVSTLELGDSALYLCASSLSGADRYTFGSGTRLTVV.

CDR3 nucleotides: TGCAGCGTCAAGCGGGATGGAGATGAGCAGTTCTTC. It encodes CSVKRDGDEQFF. The chain joins TRBV29-1 to TRBJ2-1; TRBD2 agrees at 7 bases. V lost 6 bases to trimming and J lost 8 bases; unmatched junction nucleotides: 7. CDR1 SQVTM and CDR2 ANQGSEA come from the germline V gene. The CDR3 covers 12 residues.

To note about this clonotype: The junction departs from the called germline gene at one end, perhaps through a read error. The V call is TRBV20-1, the J call TRBJ1-1; TRBD1 matches at 11 bases. CDR3 length: 13 residues. The germline gives CDR1 DFQATT, CDR2 SNEGSKA (reference sequence). The CDR3 protein is CCAPGQGEFEAFF. CDR3 nucleotide sequence: TGCTGTGCTCCGGGACAGGGGGAATTTGAAGCTTTCTTT.

This sequence joins TRBV29-1 and TRBJ2-1; 7 bases are a match to TRBD2. Trimming cost V 5 bases and J 3 bases; bases outside gene matches: 13. The CDR3 contains 16 residues. Germline values: CDR1 SQVTM, CDR2 ANQGSEA. CDR3 amino acids: CSVQLLSGGLYNEQFF. The CDR3 DNA reads TGCAGCGTTCAGTTGCTCTCGGGGGGACTCTACAATGAGCAGTTCTTC.

The table lists this clonotype with a few counts. The gene calls are TRBV20-1 and TRBJ2-7, with 9 bases lining up with TRBD2. The ends lost 5 bases at V and 0 bases at J; junction bases unmatched: 5. Germline V gene data show CDR1 as DFQATT and CDR2 as SNEGSKA (reference sequence). The CDR3 length is 14 residues. The CDR3 bases are TGCAGTGCTTACTCGACTAGCGGCTCCTACGAGCAGTACTTC. Protein product: CSAYSTSGSYEQYF.

The chain combines TRBV25-1 with TRBJ2-1, with 8 bases that match TRBD2. V lost 6 bases, J lost 2 bases, and 3 bases stayed unmatched. CDR3 length: 14 residues. In germline, CDR1 is MGHDK, CDR2 SYGVNS. The CDR3 coding sequence is TGTGCCAGCAGGGCGGGGGGTCCCTACAATGAGCAGTTCTTC. Translating it yields CASRAGGPYNEQFF.

The rearrangement joins TRBV7-9 to TRBJ2-5; 7 bases agree with TRBD2. Trimming removed 0 bases from V and 6 bases from J; junction bases left unmatched: 4. Germline loops: CDR1 SEHNR, CDR2 FQNEAQ (reference sequence). CDR3 length equals 14 residues. The CDR3 here is CASSLATSSKTQYF. Written as DNA, the CDR3 is TGTGCCAGCAGCTTAGCGACTAGCTCAAAGACCCAGTACTTC.